This record looks at one TCR beta chain sequence and its context. Its antigen remains unidentified. The sample belongs to a study of T cell responses to AZD1222 COVID-19 vaccine. Background on the study: Samples with a second dose at about 4 or about 12 weeks were pooled together. Study-level results: Scientists sampled the repertoires only once the peak T cell response had passed. Donors were largely white British and mainly female; clonal diversity was possibly underestimated.

V was cut by 2 bases and J by 2 bases, with 17 bases left in between. Germline-derived CDR1 and CDR2 are SGHNT and YYREEE (reference sequence). The CDR3 consists of 17 residues. Profiled with immunoSEQ multiplex PCR; TCRdb holds only in-frame clones, not every one. Counted here are around 150,000 clones, about 91% occurring once; the ten biggest clones make up roughly 2%. Sequences were derived from peripheral blood, sampled on day 0 of AZD1222 vaccination. The V and J genes are TRBV5-4 and TRBJ1-3; no clear D. The origin of this receptor is an adult in good health. CDR3 coding DNA: TGTGCCAGCAGCTTTAGGACTGGGTCGGCGCCTGGAAACACCATATATTTT. It codes for CASSFRTGSAPGNTIYF.